The 19 T cell receptor beta chains reported below all come from one sample, sequenced in a study of blood T cell repertoires in COVID-19. TCRdb's table, derived via immunoSEQ multiplex PCR, lists solely in-frame clones and lacks some. This table has about 170,000 clones, around 82% appearing once. Sequencing used peripheral blood. The receptors shown here come from a woman older than 75 with acute or convalescent COVID-19.

The chain is built from TRBV5-1 and TRBJ2-7, with D perhaps matching TRBD2 (5 bases). The CDR3 length is 15 residues. CDR1 is SGHRS and CDR2 is YFSETQ in the germline V gene. The ends were cut back, 5 bases at V and 2 bases at J, with 17 bases in the middle. CDR3 coding DNA: TGCGCCAGCAGGGTCGGGGTAGCCCCAACCTACGAGCAGTACTTC. Translation gives CASRVGVAPTYEQYF.

J is TRBJ1-2 and V is TRBV28; 9 bases fit TRBD1. Losses at the gene ends were 5 bases for V and 7 bases for J; bases not matched to a gene: 5. Germline V gene lookup returns CDR1 MDHEN and CDR2 SYDVKM. The CDR3 loop spans 13 amino acids. The CDR3 is CASSLTGGGGYTF. CDR3 sequence (DNA): TGTGCCAGCAGTCTTACAGGGGGCGGTGGCTACACCTTC.

This chain connects TRBV29-1 to TRBJ2-3; TRBD2 agrees at 13 bases. Looked up from germline, CDR1 is SQVTM and CDR2 is ANQGSEA. The V gene end was trimmed by 4 bases and the J gene end by 7 bases; junction bases not matched to a gene: 11. CDR3 size: 16 residues. CDR3 sequence: CSVASTSGGARYTQYF. CDR3 in DNA: TGCAGCGTTGCATCTACTAGCGGGGGGGCTCGTTATACGCAGTATTTT.

The chain joins TRBV5-4 to TRBJ2-5, with TRBD2 matching 10 bases. V lost 2 bases, J lost 5 bases, and 15 bases stayed unmatched. CDR1 is SGHNT, CDR2 YYREEE, per germline (reference sequence). CDR3 size: 18 residues. CDR3 sequence: CASSFSSGRGRLGETQYF. The CDR3 DNA reads TGTGCCAGCAGCTTTTCTAGCGGGAGAGGACGCCTCGGGGAGACCCAGTACTTC. The whole variable domain, remainder taken from reference TRBV5-4 and TRBJ2-5, is ETGVTQSPTHLIKTRGQQVTLRCSSQSGHNTVSWYQQALGQGPQFIFQYYREEENGRGNFPPRFSGLQFPNYSSELNVNALELDDSALYLCASSFSSGRGRLGETQYFGPGTRLLVL.

The chain is built from TRBV5-1 and TRBJ1-1, with D uncertain. The germline gives CDR1 SGHRS, CDR2 YFSETQ. V was clipped by 4 bases and J by 0 bases, with 19 bases between them. The CDR3 is made up of 17 amino acids. The CDR3: CASSPSFVGRVNTEAFF. The CDR3 DNA follows: TGCGCCAGCAGCCCCTCTTTTGTTGGGCGGGTGAACACTGAAGCTTTCTTT. Combining the CDR3 with reference TRBV5-1 and TRBJ1-1 gives the whole variable domain KAGVTQTPRYLIKTRGQQVTLSCSPISGHRSVSWYQQTPGQGLQFLFEYFSETQRNKGNFPGRFSGRQFSNSRSEMNVSTLELGDSALYLCASSPSFVGRVNTEAFFGQGTRLTVV.

The chain carries TRBV12-3 or TRBV12-4 and TRBJ2-2; D ambiguous. V lost 5 bases and J 2 bases, leaving 6 bases between the germline ends. This CDR3 contains 13 residues. CDR3 nucleotides: TGTGCCAGCAGTCCGAGTAACACCGGGGAGCTGTTTTTT. Its translation: CASSPSNTGELFF.

The chain is built from TRBV20-1 and TRBJ2-7, with 8 bases identical to TRBD1. After removal of 3 bases from V and 3 bases from J, the junction contained 7 bases not matched to a gene. From germline, CDR1 is DFQATT and CDR2 SNEGSKA (reference sequence). The CDR3 has 14 amino acids. CDR3 sequence reads: CSASLPGQDYEQYF. The CDR3 DNA reads as TGCAGTGCTAGTCTTCCGGGACAGGACTACGAGCAGTACTTC.

The rearrangement uses TRBV11-2 and TRBJ2-7; D perhaps matches TRBD2 (6 bases). Germline V gene lookup returns CDR1 SGHAT and CDR2 FQNNGV. V was pared by 3 bases and J by 6 bases, with 12 bases between. The CDR3 has 13 residues. In DNA form, the CDR3 reads TGTGCCAGCAGCTTCTGGGATAGCGGCGAGCAGTACTTC. This codes for CASSFWDSGEQYF.

This clone was found a few times. J is TRBJ1-1 and V is TRBV30; D not resolved. CDR1 GTSNPN and CDR2 SVGIG come from the germline V gene (reference sequence). The CDR3 is made up of 11 amino acids. The ends were cut back, 4 bases at V and 3 bases at J, with 6 bases in the middle. The CDR3 spells CAWTWHTEAFF. The DNA of the CDR3 is TGTGCCTGGACATGGCACACTGAAGCTTTCTTT.

The V and J genes are TRBV5-4 and TRBJ2-3, with D possibly matching TRBD1 (5 bases). There are 14 residues in the CDR3. The germline V gene encodes CDR1 SGHNT and CDR2 YYREEE (reference sequence). Trimming removed 4 bases at V and 4 bases at J, with 13 bases between. The CDR3: CASSAVDSADTQYF. For the CDR3, the DNA is TGTGCCAGCAGCGCCGTAGACAGTGCAGATACGCAGTATTTT.

The chain links TRBV7-9 to TRBJ2-2; D unresolved. The germline V gene has CDR1 SEHNR and CDR2 FQNEAQ (reference sequence). This CDR3 contains 14 residues. Trimming took off 8 bases at V and 0 bases at J, with 10 bases between the two ends. CDR3 in amino acids: CASSLSSNTGELFF. In DNA, the CDR3 is TGTGCCAGCTCCCTTAGCTCGAACACCGGGGAGCTGTTTTTT.

There are a few counts of this clone. The chain is built from TRBV5-5 and TRBJ1-1, with TRBD1 matching over 7 bases. CDR3 length: 13 amino acids. In germline, CDR1 is SGHKS, CDR2 YYEKEE (reference sequence). V was clipped by 5 bases and J by 2 bases; unmatched bases: 3. CDR3 in DNA: TGTGCCAGCAGGAGGGACAGCAACACTGAAGCTTTCTTT. Translation: CASRRDSNTEAFF.

The V gene is TRBV7-9, the J gene TRBJ1-1; maybe TRBD1 (5 bases). This CDR3 has 15 amino acids. Trimming removed 1 base from V and 0 bases from J, with 9 bases in between. Germline V gene lookup returns CDR1 SEHNR and CDR2 FQNEAQ (reference sequence). The DNA of the CDR3 is TGTGCCAGCAGCTTAGGAGACAGTCTGAACACTGAAGCTTTCTTT. As protein: CASSLGDSLNTEAFF.

This clone occurred a few times. The chain uses TRBV19 and TRBJ2-1, with D possibly matching TRBD2 (6 bases). The V and J ends lost 7 bases and 7 bases respectively, with 14 bases between them. Germline assignment: CDR1 LNHDA and CDR2 SQIVND (reference sequence). The CDR3 sequence is 13 residues long. The DNA for the CDR3 is TGTGCCAGTAAAGGGCCTGGGGGGAATGAGCAGTTCTTC. The encoded protein is CASKGPGGNEQFF.

V and J are TRBV18 and TRBJ2-3, with D possibly being TRBD2 (5 bases). Germline assignment: CDR1 KGHSH and CDR2 LQKENI. V lost 2 bases and J lost 6, with 18 bases in between. The CDR3 covers 16 residues. The CDR3 bases are TGTGCCAGCTCACCATCATCGGACTCACGTCCTGATACGCAGTATTTT. Amino acid sequence: CASSPSSDSRPDTQYF.

The rearrangement joins TRBV14 to TRBJ2-7; 10 positions match TRBD2. Germline lookup yields CDR1 SGHDN and CDR2 FVKESK. The CDR3 extends over 16 amino acids. J lost 0 bases, V lost 3 bases, and 5 bases had no gene match. This CDR3 is CASSHELAGSSYEQYF. The CDR3 region has the DNA TGTGCCAGCAGCCATGAACTAGCGGGGAGCTCCTACGAGCAGTACTTC.

This chain joins TRBV9 and TRBJ2-7; 7 positions agree with TRBD2. The CDR3 extends over 14 amino acids. The V and J ends lost 4 bases and 2 bases, in that order; junction bases with no gene match: 6. Germline V gene lookup returns CDR1 SGDLS and CDR2 YYNGEE. CDR3: CASSSGTAAYEQYF. CDR3 DNA: TGTGCCAGCAGCAGCGGGACGGCAGCCTACGAGCAGTACTTC.

The rearrangement joins TRBV30 to TRBJ1-1, with D possibly matching TRBD1 (5 bases). The length of the CDR3 is 15 residues. V lost 3 bases to trimming and J lost 5 bases, with 19 bases between them. Per germline, CDR1 GTSNPN and CDR2 SVGIG (reference sequence). CDR3 sequence (DNA): TGTGCCTGGAGGACCCTTGGTGGGGGGAGAACTGAAGCTTTCTTT. It specifies CAWRTLGGGRTEAFF.

The V call is TRBV10-3, the J call TRBJ1-5; tentatively, D is TRBD1 (6 bases). This CDR3 region has 17 residues. V was clipped by 0 bases and J by 2 bases, with 14 bases between them. Germline V CDR1 and CDR2: ENHRY, SYGVKD. The CDR3 region has the DNA TGTGCCATCAGTGAGTCGATCAGGGGAGGGGGCAATCAGCCCCAGCATTTT. Its protein is CAISESIRGGGNQPQHF.